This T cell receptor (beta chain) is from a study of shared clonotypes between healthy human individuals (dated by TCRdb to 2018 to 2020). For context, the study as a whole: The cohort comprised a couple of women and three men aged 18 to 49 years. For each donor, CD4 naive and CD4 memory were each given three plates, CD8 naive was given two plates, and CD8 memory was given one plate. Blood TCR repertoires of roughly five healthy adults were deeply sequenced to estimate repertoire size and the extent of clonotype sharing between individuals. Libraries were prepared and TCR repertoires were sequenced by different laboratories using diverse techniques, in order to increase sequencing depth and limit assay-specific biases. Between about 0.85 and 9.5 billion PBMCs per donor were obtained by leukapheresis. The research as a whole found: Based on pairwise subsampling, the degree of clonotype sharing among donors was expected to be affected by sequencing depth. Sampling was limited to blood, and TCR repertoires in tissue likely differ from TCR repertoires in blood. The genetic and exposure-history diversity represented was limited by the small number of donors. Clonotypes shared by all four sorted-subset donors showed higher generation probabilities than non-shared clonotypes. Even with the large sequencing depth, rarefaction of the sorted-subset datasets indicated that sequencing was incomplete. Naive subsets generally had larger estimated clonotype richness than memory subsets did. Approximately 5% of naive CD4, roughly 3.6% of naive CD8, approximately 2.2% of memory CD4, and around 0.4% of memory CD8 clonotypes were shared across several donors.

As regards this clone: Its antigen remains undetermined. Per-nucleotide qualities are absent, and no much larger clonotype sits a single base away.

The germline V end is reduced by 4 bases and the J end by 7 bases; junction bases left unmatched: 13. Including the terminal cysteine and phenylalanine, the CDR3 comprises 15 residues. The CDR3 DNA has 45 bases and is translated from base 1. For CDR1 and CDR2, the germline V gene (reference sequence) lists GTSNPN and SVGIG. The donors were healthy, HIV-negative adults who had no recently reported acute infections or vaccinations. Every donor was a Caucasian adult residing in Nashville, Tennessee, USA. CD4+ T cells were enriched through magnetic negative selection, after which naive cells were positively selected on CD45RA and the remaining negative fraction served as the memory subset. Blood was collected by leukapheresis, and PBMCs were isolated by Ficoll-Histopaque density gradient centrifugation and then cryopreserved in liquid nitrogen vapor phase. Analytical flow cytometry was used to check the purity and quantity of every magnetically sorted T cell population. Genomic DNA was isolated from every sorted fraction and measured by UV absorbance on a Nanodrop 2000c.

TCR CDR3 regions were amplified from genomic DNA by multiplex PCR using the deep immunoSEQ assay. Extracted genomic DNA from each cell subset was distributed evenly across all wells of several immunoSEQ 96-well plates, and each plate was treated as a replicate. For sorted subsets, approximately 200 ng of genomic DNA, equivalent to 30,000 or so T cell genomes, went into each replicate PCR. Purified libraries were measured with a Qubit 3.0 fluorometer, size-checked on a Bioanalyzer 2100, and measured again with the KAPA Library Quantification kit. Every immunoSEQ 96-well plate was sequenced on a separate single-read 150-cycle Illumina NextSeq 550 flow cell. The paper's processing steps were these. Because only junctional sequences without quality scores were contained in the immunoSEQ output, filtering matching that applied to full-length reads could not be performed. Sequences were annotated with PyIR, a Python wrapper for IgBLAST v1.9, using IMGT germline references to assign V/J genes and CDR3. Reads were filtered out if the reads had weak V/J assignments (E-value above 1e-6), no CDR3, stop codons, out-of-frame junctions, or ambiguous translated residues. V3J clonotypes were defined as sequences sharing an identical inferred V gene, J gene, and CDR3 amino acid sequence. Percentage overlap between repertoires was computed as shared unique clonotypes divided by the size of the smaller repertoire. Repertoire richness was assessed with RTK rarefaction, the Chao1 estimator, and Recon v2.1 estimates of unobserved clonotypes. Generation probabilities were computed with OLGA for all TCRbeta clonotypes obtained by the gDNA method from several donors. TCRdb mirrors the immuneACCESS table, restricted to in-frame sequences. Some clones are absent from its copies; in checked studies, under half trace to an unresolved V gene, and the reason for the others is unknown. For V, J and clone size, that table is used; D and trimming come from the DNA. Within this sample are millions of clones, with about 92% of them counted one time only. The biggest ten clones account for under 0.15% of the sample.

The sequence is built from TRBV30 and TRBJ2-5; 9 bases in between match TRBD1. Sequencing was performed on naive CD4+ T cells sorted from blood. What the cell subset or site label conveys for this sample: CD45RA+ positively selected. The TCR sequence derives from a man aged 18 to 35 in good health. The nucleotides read TGTGCCTGGATGACGGGACAGGGAAAATCTGGGACCCAGTACTTC. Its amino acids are CAWMTGQGKSGTQYF.